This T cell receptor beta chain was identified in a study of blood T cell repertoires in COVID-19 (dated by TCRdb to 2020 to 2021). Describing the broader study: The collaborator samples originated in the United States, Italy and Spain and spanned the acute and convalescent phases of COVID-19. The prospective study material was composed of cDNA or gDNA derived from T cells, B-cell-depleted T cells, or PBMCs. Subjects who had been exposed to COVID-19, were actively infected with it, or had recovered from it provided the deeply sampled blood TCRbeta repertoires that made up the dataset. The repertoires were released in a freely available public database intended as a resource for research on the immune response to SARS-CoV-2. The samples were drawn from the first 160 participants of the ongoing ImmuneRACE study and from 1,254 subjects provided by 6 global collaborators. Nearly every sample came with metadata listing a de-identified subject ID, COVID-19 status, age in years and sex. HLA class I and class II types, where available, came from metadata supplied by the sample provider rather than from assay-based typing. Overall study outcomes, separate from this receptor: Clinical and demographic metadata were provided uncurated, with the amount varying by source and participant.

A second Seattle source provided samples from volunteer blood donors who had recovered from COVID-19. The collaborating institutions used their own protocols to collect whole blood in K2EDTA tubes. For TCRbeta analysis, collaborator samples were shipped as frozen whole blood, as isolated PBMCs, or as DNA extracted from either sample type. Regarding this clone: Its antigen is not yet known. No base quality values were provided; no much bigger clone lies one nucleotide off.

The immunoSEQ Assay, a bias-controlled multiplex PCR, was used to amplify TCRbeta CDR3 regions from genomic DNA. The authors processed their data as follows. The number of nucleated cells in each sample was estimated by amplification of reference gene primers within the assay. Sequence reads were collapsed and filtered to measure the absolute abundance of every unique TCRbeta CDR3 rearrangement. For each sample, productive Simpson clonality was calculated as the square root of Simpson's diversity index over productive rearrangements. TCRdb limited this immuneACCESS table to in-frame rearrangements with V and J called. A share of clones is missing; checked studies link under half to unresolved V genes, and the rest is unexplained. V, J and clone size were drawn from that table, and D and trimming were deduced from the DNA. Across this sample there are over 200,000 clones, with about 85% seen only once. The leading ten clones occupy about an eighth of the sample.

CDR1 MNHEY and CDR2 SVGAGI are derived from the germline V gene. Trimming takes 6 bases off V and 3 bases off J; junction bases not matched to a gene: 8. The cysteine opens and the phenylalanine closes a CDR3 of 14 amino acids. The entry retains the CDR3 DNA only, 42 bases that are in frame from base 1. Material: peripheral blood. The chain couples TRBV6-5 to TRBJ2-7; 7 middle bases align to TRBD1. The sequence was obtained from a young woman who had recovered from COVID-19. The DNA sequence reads TGTGCCAGCAGGACCGACAGGGCACGCTACGAGCAGTACTTC. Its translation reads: CASRTDRARYEQYF.